These 8 T cell receptor beta chains share one sample of origin, sequenced in a study of blood T cells in healthy people across ages. Through a sample-barcoded 5' primer and a J-beta primer mix, a second PCR was run for roughly 6 to 12 cycles. TCRdb reprocessed the 5' RACE reads via MiXCR and lists one record per CDR3 protein. Altogether some 1.7 million distinct CDR3 sequences are present, 28% being singletons, with the ten largest covering 7.7%. Sequencing input: blood. Source of these receptors: a woman in her 30s in good health.

The rearrangement links TRBV12-3 or TRBV12-4 to TRBJ2-7; TRBD2 is a possible D gene (5 bases). This CDR3 has 13 amino acids. V lost 3 bases and J lost 4, with 10 bases in between. CDR3 sequence reads: CASSFLTGYEQYF. CDR3 DNA: TGTGCCAGCAGTTTTCTTACGGGGTACGAGCAGTACTTC.

The rearrangement uses TRBV7-2 and TRBJ2-5, with D possibly matching TRBD1 (5 bases). Trimming stripped 5 bases from V and 7 bases from J, with 14 bases between. This CDR3 spans 13 amino acids. CDR1 is SGHTA and CDR2 is FQGNSA in the germline V gene. CDR3 sequence: CASSGRVQGTQYF. The CDR3 DNA reads TGTGCCAGCAGCGGCCGGGTGCAGGGGACCCAGTACTTC.

The gene calls are TRBV28 and TRBJ1-4; D not resolved. This CDR3 contains 13 residues. V lost 8 bases and J lost 8, with 15 bases in between. CDR1 and CDR2 (germline): MDHEN, SYDVKM. The CDR3 loop is CASGASRREKLFF. CDR3 nucleotides: TGTGCCAGCGGCGCTTCTCGGCGGGAAAAACTGTTTTTT.

Concerning this clonotype itself: A much larger clone is a single base away; this may be a read error. The rearrangement joins TRBV5-5 to TRBJ2-7; tentative D call: TRBD1 (8 bases). CDR1 is SGHKS, CDR2 YYEKEE, per germline (reference sequence). CDR3 length: 13 residues. Here the CDR3 DNA reads TGTGCCAGCAGCTGGGGAGGGACAGGCGAGCGGTACTTC. The encoded protein is CASSWGGTGERYF.

Worth noting for this clonotype: A read error is possible here, since a much larger clone lies one base away. The chain combines TRBV12-3 or TRBV12-4 with TRBJ2-1, with 9 nucleotides matching TRBD2. CDR3 length equals 15 residues. For the CDR3, the DNA is TGTGCCAGCAGCTCGCTAGCGGGGAATGGCAATGGGCAGTTCTTC. Residues: CASSSLAGNGNGQFF.

V gene TRBV7-9 combines with J gene TRBJ2-5; D is possibly TRBD1 (6 bases). The J call may be mistaken, given a closer DNA end match to TRBJ2-7. Germline CDR1 is SEHNR and CDR2 is FQNEAQ (reference sequence). The CDR3 is made up of 14 amino acids. The CDR3 reads CASSAEARGNEQYF. Here the CDR3 DNA reads TGTGCCAGCAGCGCGGAAGCGAGGGGGAACGAGCAGTACTTC.

This chain joins TRBV4-2 and TRBJ2-5; possibly TRBD1 for D (7 bases). Deletions cut 0 bases from V and 0 bases from J, with 14 bases between. The germline gives CDR1 LGHNA, CDR2 YNFKEQ. CDR3 length equals 17 residues. Here the CDR3 reads CASSQDRRGPDQETQYF. CDR3 in DNA: TGTGCCAGCAGCCAAGATCGGAGGGGGCCTGACCAAGAGACCCAGTACTTC.

This rearrangement joins TRBV7-6 to TRBJ2-1; 7 bases are a match to TRBD1. CDR1 SGHVS and CDR2 FNYEAQ come from the germline V gene. The CDR3 consists of 14 residues. Losses at the gene ends were 4 bases for V and 5 bases for J; bases not matched to a gene: 5. CDR3 protein: CASSSGQRHNEQFF. CDR3 nucleotide sequence: TGTGCCAGCAGCTCGGGACAGAGACACAATGAGCAGTTCTTC.